This TCR beta chain was observed in a study of CD8+ T cells in alopecia areata. V lost 0 bases and J lost 8, with 16 bases in between. Germline-derived CDR1 and CDR2 are MNHNY and SVGAGI (reference sequence). The CDR3 extends over 15 amino acids. Notes on the study in general: Sequences from scalp samples also cover resident alphabeta T cells of normal skin. Sharing of TCR sequences between patients (possibly for HLA-related reasons) was less clear than in mice.

This clone has a handful of counts. No antigen is known for it. The authors extracted RNA and reverse transcribed it into cDNA as the sequencing template. This table comes from immunoSEQ multiplex PCR, and its TCRdb copy is limited to in-frame clones, with some not included. The repertoire holds 110,000 or so clones, with roughly 64% as singletons. Sequencing used CD8+ T cells sorted from blood. The gene calls are TRBV6-6 and TRBJ2-5, with a weak D call TRBD2 (6 bases). The TCR originated in a human donor in good health. CDR3 DNA sequence: TGTGCCAGCAGTTACTCGGCACTAACGGCGGGAACCCAGTACTTC. Its protein product is CASSYSALTAGTQYF.